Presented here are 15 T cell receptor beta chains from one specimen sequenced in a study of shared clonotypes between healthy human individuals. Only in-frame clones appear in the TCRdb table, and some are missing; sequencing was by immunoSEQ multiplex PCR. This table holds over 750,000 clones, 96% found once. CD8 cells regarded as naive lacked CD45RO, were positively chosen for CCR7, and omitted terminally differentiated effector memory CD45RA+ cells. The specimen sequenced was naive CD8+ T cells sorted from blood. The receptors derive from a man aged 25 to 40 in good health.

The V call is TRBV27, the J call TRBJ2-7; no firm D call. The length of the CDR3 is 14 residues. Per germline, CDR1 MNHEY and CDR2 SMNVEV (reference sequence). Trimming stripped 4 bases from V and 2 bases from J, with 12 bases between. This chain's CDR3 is CASSSFLSPYEQYF. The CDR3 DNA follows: TGTGCCAGCAGTTCCTTTCTATCACCCTACGAGCAGTACTTC.

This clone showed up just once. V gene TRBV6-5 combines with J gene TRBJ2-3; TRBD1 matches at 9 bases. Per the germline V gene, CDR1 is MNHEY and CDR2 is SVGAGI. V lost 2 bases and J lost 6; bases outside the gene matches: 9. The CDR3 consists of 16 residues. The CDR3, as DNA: TGTGCCAGCAGTTACCGGGACAGGGCGAGTTGGGATACGCAGTATTTT. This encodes CASSYRDRASWDTQYF.

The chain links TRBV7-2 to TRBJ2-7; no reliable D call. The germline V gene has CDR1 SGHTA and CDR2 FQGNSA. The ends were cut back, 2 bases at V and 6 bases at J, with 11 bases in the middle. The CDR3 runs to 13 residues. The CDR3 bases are TGTGCCAGCAGCTTACAGGCGTCTCGCGAGCAGTACTTC. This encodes CASSLQASREQYF.

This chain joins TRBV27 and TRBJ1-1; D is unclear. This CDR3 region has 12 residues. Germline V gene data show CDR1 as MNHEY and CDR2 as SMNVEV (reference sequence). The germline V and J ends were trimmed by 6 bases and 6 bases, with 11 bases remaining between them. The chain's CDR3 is CASRMGGSEAFF. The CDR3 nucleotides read TGTGCCAGCAGGATGGGCGGATCTGAAGCTTTCTTT.

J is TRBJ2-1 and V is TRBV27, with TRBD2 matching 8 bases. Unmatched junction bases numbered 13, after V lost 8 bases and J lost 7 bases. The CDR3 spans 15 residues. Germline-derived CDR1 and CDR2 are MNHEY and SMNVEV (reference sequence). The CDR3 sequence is CASGPGLVVKNEQFF. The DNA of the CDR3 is TGTGCCAGCGGCCCGGGACTAGTGGTTAAGAATGAGCAGTTCTTC.

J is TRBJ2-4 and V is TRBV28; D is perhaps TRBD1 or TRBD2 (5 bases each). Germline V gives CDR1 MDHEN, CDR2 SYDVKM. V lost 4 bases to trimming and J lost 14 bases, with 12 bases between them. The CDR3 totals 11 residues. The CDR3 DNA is TGTGCCAGCAGTTCAGGACACGGGAAGTACTTC. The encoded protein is CASSSGHGKYF. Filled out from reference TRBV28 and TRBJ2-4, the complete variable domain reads DVKVTQSSRYLVKRTGEKVFLECVQDMDHENMFWYRQDPGLGLRLIYFSYDVKMKEKGDIPEGYSVSREKKERFSLILESASTNQTSMYLCASSSGHGKYFGAGTRLSVL.

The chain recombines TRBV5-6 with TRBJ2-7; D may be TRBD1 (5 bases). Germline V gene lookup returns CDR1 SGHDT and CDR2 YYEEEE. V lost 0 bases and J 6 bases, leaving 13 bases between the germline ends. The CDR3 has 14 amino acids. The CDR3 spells CASSLGTRDLEQYF. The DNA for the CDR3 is TGTGCCAGCAGCTTGGGTACCAGGGATCTCGAGCAGTACTTC. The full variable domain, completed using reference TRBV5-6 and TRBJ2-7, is DAGVTQSPTHLIKTRGQQVTLRCSPKSGHDTVSWYQQALGQGPQFIFQYYEEEERQRGNFPDRFSGHQFPNYSSELNVNALLLGDSALYLCASSLGTRDLEQYFGPGTRLTVT.

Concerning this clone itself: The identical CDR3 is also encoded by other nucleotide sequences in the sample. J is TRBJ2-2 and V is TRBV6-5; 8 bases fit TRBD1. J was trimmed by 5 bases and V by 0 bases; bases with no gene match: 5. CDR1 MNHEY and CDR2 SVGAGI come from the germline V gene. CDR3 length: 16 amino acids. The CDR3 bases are TGTGCCAGCAGTTACTCCAGGGGGCGTGGGACCGGGGAGCTGTTTTTT. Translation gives CASSYSRGRGTGELFF.

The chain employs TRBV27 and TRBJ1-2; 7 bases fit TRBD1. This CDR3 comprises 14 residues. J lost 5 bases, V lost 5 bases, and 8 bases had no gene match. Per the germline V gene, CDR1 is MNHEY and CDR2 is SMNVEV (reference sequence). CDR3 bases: TGTGCCAGCAGTGCGACCGGGACAGTATATGGCTACACCTTC. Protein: CASSATGTVYGYTF.

The CDR3 DNA reads as TGTGCCTCTACCATGGGCCAATTGCTAGTTGGTGGCTACACCTTC. Protein product: CASTMGQLLVGGYTF. V usage is TRBV30 and J usage is TRBJ1-2; no clear D gene. CDR1 is GTSNPN and CDR2 is SVGIG in the germline V gene (reference sequence). Trimming took 7 bases from V and 7 from J, leaving 25 bases between them. The CDR3 covers 15 residues.

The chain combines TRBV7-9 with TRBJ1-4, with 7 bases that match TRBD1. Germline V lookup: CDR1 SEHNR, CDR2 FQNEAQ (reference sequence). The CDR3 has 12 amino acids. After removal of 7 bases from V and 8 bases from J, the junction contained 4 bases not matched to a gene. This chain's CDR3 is CASTGQAEKLFF. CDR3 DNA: TGTGCCAGCACCGGACAGGCGGAAAAACTGTTTTTT.

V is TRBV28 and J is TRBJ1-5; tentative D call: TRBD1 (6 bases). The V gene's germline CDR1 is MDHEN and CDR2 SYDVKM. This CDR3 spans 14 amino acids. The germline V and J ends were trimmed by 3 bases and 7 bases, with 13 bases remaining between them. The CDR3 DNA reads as TGTGCCAGCAGTTTGTTACAGGGTTGGCAGCCCCAGCATTTT. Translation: CASSLLQGWQPQHF.

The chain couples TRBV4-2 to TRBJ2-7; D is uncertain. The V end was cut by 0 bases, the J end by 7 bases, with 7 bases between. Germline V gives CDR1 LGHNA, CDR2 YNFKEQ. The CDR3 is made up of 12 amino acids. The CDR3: CASSQDGQEQYF. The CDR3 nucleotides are TGTGCCAGCAGCCAAGATGGGCAGGAGCAGTACTTC.

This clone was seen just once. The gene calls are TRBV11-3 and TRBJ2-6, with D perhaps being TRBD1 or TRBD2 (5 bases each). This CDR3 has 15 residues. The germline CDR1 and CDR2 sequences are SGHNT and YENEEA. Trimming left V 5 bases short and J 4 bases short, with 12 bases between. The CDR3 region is CASSPMGTGANVLTF. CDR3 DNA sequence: TGTGCCAGCAGCCCAATGGGGACCGGGGCCAACGTCCTGACTTTC.

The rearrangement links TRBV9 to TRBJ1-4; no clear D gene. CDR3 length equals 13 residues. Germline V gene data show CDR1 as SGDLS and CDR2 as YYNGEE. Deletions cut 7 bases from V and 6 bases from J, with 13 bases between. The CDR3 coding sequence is TGTGCCAGCGGTACTCGGCCTGATGAAAAACTGTTTTTT. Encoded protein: CASGTRPDEKLFF.